These 30 T cell receptor beta chains were all obtained from the same sample, sequenced in a study of T cell repertoires in cytomegalovirus infection. TCRdb recomputed calls from the reads with MiXCR, one row per CDR3 protein. The sample shows roughly 500,000 distinct CDR3 sequences, 33% of them seen only once. Their cognate antigens are unknown. The input for sequencing was cultured PBMCs, taken from culture after CMV antigen stimulation. The source is a human donor in good health (CMV status not recorded). Some clones in this sample may be carry-over from other donors' samples.

There are a few counts of this clonotype. The CDR3 loop is CASRGTSAARYNEQFF. CDR3 DNA sequence: TGTGCCAGCAGGGGGACTAGCGCCGCGAGATACAATGAGCAGTTCTTC. The chain is built from TRBV6-2 or TRBV6-3 and TRBJ2-1; 10 nucleotides agree with TRBD2. Trimming took 6 bases from V and 4 from J; bases not matched to a gene: 9. The CDR3 loop spans 16 amino acids. Germline CDR1 reads MNHEY; CDR2 reads SVGEGT.

The chain carries TRBV6-2 or TRBV6-3 and TRBJ2-5; 11 nucleotides agree with TRBD1. Germline CDR1 is MNHEY and CDR2 is SVGEGT. The trim removed 7 bases at V and 1 base at J, leaving 17 bases unmatched. The CDR3 spans 19 residues. Here the CDR3 reads CASNLNRDRGSFGQETQYF. The DNA of the CDR3 is TGTGCCAGCAACTTGAACCGGGACAGGGGGAGTTTCGGCCAAGAGACCCAGTACTTC.

J is TRBJ2-3 and V is TRBV19; a weak D match, TRBD2 (6 bases). This CDR3 has 15 amino acids. Germline V gene lookup returns CDR1 LNHDA and CDR2 SQIVND (reference sequence). Trimming took off 1 base at V and 4 bases at J, with 12 bases between the two ends. The DNA for the CDR3 is TGTGCCAGTAGTATAGGCGGGATCGGAGCAGATACGCAGTATTTT. As protein: CASSIGGIGADTQYF.

This clonotype was detected only a few times. The rearrangement uses TRBV6-5 and TRBJ2-1; 7 bases are shared with TRBD2. CDR1 and CDR2 (germline): MNHEY, SVGAGI. The ends lost 2 bases at V and 7 bases at J; junction bases unmatched: 8. The CDR3 has 15 amino acids. CDR3 residues: CASSYGGGRRNEQFF. DNA for the CDR3: TGTGCCAGCAGTTACGGCGGCGGGAGAAGGAATGAGCAGTTCTTC.

The genes are TRBV3-1 and TRBJ1-2; 8 nucleotides agree with TRBD1. With 4 bases clipped from V and 8 bases from J, the junction kept 12 bases outside the gene matches. The CDR3 has 15 amino acids. The germline V gene has CDR1 LGHDT and CDR2 YNNKEL (reference sequence). The CDR3 nucleotides read TGTGCCAGCAGCCCTCATGGGACAGGACTGAAAGGCTACACCTTC. Residues: CASSPHGTGLKGYTF.

This clonotype appeared a few times. CDR3 sequence reads: CASSRNGEQYF. CDR3 DNA: TGTGCCAGCAGCAGAAACGGGGAGCAGTACTTC. This chain connects TRBV7-9 to TRBJ2-7, with D unresolved. Germline assignment: CDR1 SEHNR and CDR2 FQNEAQ (reference sequence). V lost 5 bases to trimming and J lost 7 bases, with 9 bases between them. CDR3 length equals 11 residues.

This rearrangement joins TRBV19 to TRBJ2-1; maybe TRBD2 (6 bases). The CDR3 is 17 amino acids. Trimming cost V 6 bases and J 0 bases, with 18 bases left between them. In germline, CDR1 is LNHDA, CDR2 SQIVND (reference sequence). The CDR3: CASRPRLAASSYNEQFF. CDR3 nucleotides: TGTGCCAGTAGGCCCAGATTAGCGGCTAGCTCCTACAATGAGCAGTTCTTC.

This chain links TRBV12-3 or TRBV12-4 with TRBJ2-5; D ambiguous. The CDR3 is 13 amino acids. The germline V and J ends were trimmed by 3 bases and 0 bases, with 5 bases remaining between them. CDR3 in DNA: TGTGCCAGCAGTTTCGGACACCAAGAGACCCAGTACTTC. As protein: CASSFGHQETQYF.

The chain uses TRBV7-2 and TRBJ2-2; no definite D call. Trimming stripped 5 bases from V and 8 bases from J, with 15 bases between. From germline, CDR1 is SGHTA and CDR2 FQGNSA. The CDR3 spans 14 residues. The CDR3 sequence is CASSPGPFGGELFF. Written as DNA, the CDR3 is TGTGCCAGCAGCCCAGGACCGTTCGGTGGGGAGCTGTTTTTT.

The chain has TRBV4-1 and TRBJ2-7; possibly TRBD2 for D (5 bases). CDR3 size: 16 residues. The V end lost 1 base, the J end lost 1 base, and 14 bases lay between the germline ends. Germline V CDR1 and CDR2: MGHRA, YSYEKL. The CDR3 region has the DNA TGCGCCAGCAGCCAAGTAGAGGGAGTCAGGTCCTACGAGCAGTACTTC. This encodes CASSQVEGVRSYEQYF.

J is TRBJ2-7 and V is TRBV10-3; D is ambiguous. There are 13 residues in the CDR3. V was trimmed by 0 bases and J by 7 bases, leaving 10 bases between them. Looked up from germline, CDR1 is ENHRY and CDR2 is SYGVKD. Here the CDR3 DNA reads TGTGCCATCAGTGAGTCGACATCTACGGAGCAGTACTTC. Translating it yields CAISESTSTEQYF.

The chain is built from TRBV7-2 and TRBJ2-2; no clear D. The CDR3 runs to 14 residues. Trimming pared 1 base from V and 7 bases from J, leaving 10 bases between. CDR1 is SGHTA, CDR2 FQGNSA, per germline. Written as DNA, the CDR3 is TGTGCCAGCAGCTTAGACCTAAGTGGCGGGGAGCTGTTTTTT. It codes for CASSLDLSGGELFF.

This chain joins TRBV20-1 and TRBJ1-2, with D perhaps matching TRBD1 (5 bases). Trimming took off 7 bases at V and 2 bases at J, with 11 bases between the two ends. CDR3 length equals 12 residues. Germline V gene sequence: CDR1 DFQATT, CDR2 SNEGSKA (reference sequence). CDR3 in amino acids: CSEARENYGYTF. In nucleotides, the CDR3 is TGCAGTGAGGCCAGGGAGAACTATGGCTACACCTTC.

This clonotype has only a few counts. This chain joins TRBV12-3 or TRBV12-4 and TRBJ1-2; a weak D match, TRBD1 (6 bases). V was clipped by 3 bases and J by 3 bases, with 11 bases between them. The CDR3 extends over 14 amino acids. The CDR3 loop reads CASSFRDKHYGYTF. CDR3 DNA: TGTGCCAGCAGTTTCAGGGACAAGCACTATGGCTACACCTTC.

Note on this clonotype: A read error is possible here, since a much larger clone lies one base away. The rearrangement links TRBV6-2 or TRBV6-3 to TRBJ2-3; no reliable D call. V lost 6 bases to trimming and J lost 2 bases, with 3 bases between them. The CDR3 has 11 amino acids. Germline V gives CDR1 MNHEY, CDR2 SVGEGT. CDR3 amino acids: CASRITDTQYF. The CDR3 DNA follows: TGTGCCAGCAGGATCACAGATACGCAGTATTTT.

The gene calls are TRBV24-1 and TRBJ1-2, with 8 bases identical to TRBD1. This CDR3 comprises 15 residues. Germline CDR1 reads KGHDR; CDR2 reads SFDVKD. V lost 3 bases and J lost 2; bases outside the gene matches: 4. The CDR3 protein is CATSDPGQGNYGYTF. The CDR3 DNA sequence: TGTGCCACCAGTGATCCTGGACAGGGAAACTATGGCTACACCTTC.

The chain is built from TRBV5-6 and TRBJ1-1; tentatively, D is TRBD1 (5 bases). Germline CDR1 SGHDT, CDR2 YYEEEE. The CDR3 sequence is 15 residues long. V was cut by 1 base and J by 1 base, with 11 bases left in between. CDR3 DNA sequence: TGTGCCAGCAGCTTGACCATGGGACCGAACACTGAAGCTTTCTTT. Translating it yields CASSLTMGPNTEAFF.

The V and J genes are TRBV19 and TRBJ1-2, with D maybe TRBD1 (6 bases). From germline, CDR1 is LNHDA and CDR2 SQIVND (reference sequence). The CDR3 totals 15 residues. V shed 5 bases and J shed 4 bases, with 17 bases lying between them. CDR3 DNA sequence: TGTGCCAGTAGTTCAACCAGGGGCGGAATCTATGGCTACACCTTC. Residues: CASSSTRGGIYGYTF.

The chain recombines TRBV27 with TRBJ1-5; D is perhaps TRBD1 (5 bases). CDR1 is MNHEY and CDR2 is SMNVEV in the germline V gene (reference sequence). V dropped 6 bases and J dropped 0 bases, with 21 bases sitting between them. This CDR3 region has 18 residues. The CDR3 bases are TGTGCCAGCAGATCCACGGGACTTACTGAGATTAGCAATCAGCCCCAGCATTTT. Translated, it gives CASRSTGLTEISNQPQHF.

The rearrangement joins TRBV28 to TRBJ1-4; D might be TRBD1 (6 bases). The CDR3 runs to 15 residues. Trimming shortened V by 6 bases and J by 7 bases, and 18 bases separated the two germline ends. Per germline, CDR1 MDHEN and CDR2 SYDVKM. CDR3 loop: CASSLVRGEGEKLFF. CDR3 sequence (DNA): TGTGCCAGCAGCCTCGTTAGGGGGGAAGGTGAAAAACTGTTTTTT.

The chain uses TRBV12-3 or TRBV12-4 and TRBJ2-3; D is unresolved. CDR3 length: 15 amino acids. The V end lost 3 bases, the J end lost 3 bases, and 13 bases lay between the germline ends. Here the CDR3 reads CASSFRAFSTDTQYF. In DNA form, the CDR3 reads TGTGCCAGCAGTTTCCGGGCCTTTTCGACAGATACGCAGTATTTT.

For this clonotype: The CDR3 carries no conserved terminal phenylalanine or tryptophan, so it likely arises from a read error. The chain couples TRBV7-8 to TRBJ2-1, with 13 nucleotides matching TRBD2. CDR3 size: 17 residues. CDR1 is SGHVS, CDR2 FQNEAQ, per germline. After removal of 0 bases from V and 7 bases from J, the junction contained 6 bases not matched to a gene. This CDR3 reads CASSLAGGTSGMNEQFL. The DNA of the CDR3 is TGTGCCAGCAGCTTAGCGGGGGGGACTAGCGGGATGAATGAGCAGTTCTTA.

This clonotype has only a few counts. The rearrangement uses TRBV10-3 and TRBJ2-3, with 11 bases lining up with TRBD2. CDR1 is ENHRY, CDR2 SYGVKD, per germline. With 0 bases clipped from V and 3 bases from J, the junction kept 8 bases outside the gene matches. This CDR3 is 18 amino acids long. The CDR3 sequence: CAISESLAGGPRTDTQYF. The CDR3 bases are TGTGCCATCAGTGAGTCCTTAGCGGGAGGGCCGAGGACAGATACGCAGTATTTT.

V is TRBV24-1 and J is TRBJ2-3; D is ambiguous. CDR1 is KGHDR, CDR2 SFDVKD, per germline. The V end lost 4 bases, the J end lost 2 bases, and 9 bases lay between the germline ends. This CDR3 spans 14 amino acids. The CDR3 sequence: CATSEQIITDTQYF. The CDR3 nucleotides are TGTGCCACCAGTGAACAAATCATCACAGATACGCAGTATTTT.

This clonotype was detected a few times. This chain's CDR3 is CSARDLGQAYNEQFF. In DNA, the CDR3 is TGCAGTGCTAGAGATCTCGGGCAGGCCTACAATGAGCAGTTCTTC. The V gene is TRBV20-1, the J gene TRBJ2-1, with D unclear. The CDR3 sequence is 15 residues long. Trimming pared 0 bases from V and 2 bases from J, leaving 11 bases between. Germline CDR1 and CDR2: DFQATT and SNEGSKA (reference sequence).

In its sample, this clonotype was seen a few times. The V and J genes are TRBV4-1 and TRBJ1-5; a possible D gene is TRBD1 (5 bases). Germline values: CDR1 MGHRA, CDR2 YSYEKL. V was pared by 4 bases and J by 4 bases, with 17 bases between. This CDR3 comprises 16 residues. CDR3: CASSPLLAAGNQPQHF. The DNA for the CDR3 is TGCGCCAGCAGCCCTCTCCTGGCGGCAGGGAATCAGCCCCAGCATTTT.

The table lists this clonotype with many counts. This chain uses TRBV7-7 with TRBJ1-4, with no clear D. The germline V gene encodes CDR1 SSHAT and CDR2 FNYEAQ (reference sequence). V lost 5 bases and J 8 bases, leaving 12 bases between the germline ends. CDR3 length: 13 amino acids. The CDR3 nucleotides read TGTGCCAGCAGCCCAGAGCGGGGAGAAAAACTGTTTTTT. Protein: CASSPERGEKLFF.

This clonotype was counted between two and nine times. The CDR3 bases are TGTGCCAGCAGTTTTTCCAGGCTGAACACCGGGGAGCTGTTTTTT. This codes for CASSFSRLNTGELFF. The chain couples TRBV28 to TRBJ2-2; D is unclear. The V end was cut by 3 bases, the J end by 1 base, with 9 bases between. The CDR3 consists of 15 residues. Germline assignment: CDR1 MDHEN and CDR2 SYDVKM.

J is TRBJ1-1 and V is TRBV28; D is possibly TRBD1 (5 bases). This CDR3 has 14 amino acids. V gave up 7 bases and J gave up 0 bases, with 12 bases separating them. Germline V gives CDR1 MDHEN, CDR2 SYDVKM. The CDR3 bases are TGTGCCAGCAAACCCCGACAGTTGAACACTGAAGCTTTCTTT. Translated: CASKPRQLNTEAFF.

This sequence joins TRBV19 and TRBJ2-7, with 9 nucleotides matching TRBD1. The trim removed 7 bases at V and 1 base at J, leaving 8 bases unmatched. Germline CDR1 and CDR2: LNHDA and SQIVND (reference sequence). The CDR3 covers 15 residues. DNA for the CDR3: TGTGCCAGTACCTTGACAGGGGGTCCGTCCTACGAGCAGTACTTC. Its protein is CASTLTGGPSYEQYF.